Presented here are 15 T cell receptor beta chains from one specimen sequenced in a study of CD8 T cells in ankylosing spondylitis. TCRdb reprocessed the 5' RACE reads with MiXCR, giving one entry per CDR3 protein. The data contain around 25,000 distinct CDR3 sequences, 10% to 15% of them singletons. The sample taken for sequencing was blood. These receptors all stem from a male donor with ankylosing spondylitis or in good health (not recorded which).

This clonotype came up a few times. The J gene is TRBJ2-5, the V gene TRBV5-1; D could derive from TRBD1 or TRBD2 (5 bases each). V lost 3 bases and J 2 bases, leaving 11 bases between the germline ends. The germline CDR1 and CDR2 sequences are SGHRS and YFSETQ. CDR3 length equals 14 residues. CDR3 in amino acids: CASSSRDLQETQYF. The DNA for the CDR3 is TGCGCCAGCAGCTCCCGGGACCTTCAAGAGACCCAGTACTTC.

The sample holds many counts of this clonotype. The V gene is TRBV7-2, the J gene TRBJ2-3; D possibly corresponds to TRBD2 (5 bases). V gave up 1 base and J gave up 2 bases, with 10 bases separating them. The CDR3 runs to 15 residues. Germline V gene lookup returns CDR1 SGHTA and CDR2 FQGNSA. This CDR3 is CASSLGSGYTDTQYF. In DNA, the CDR3 is TGTGCCAGCAGCTTAGGGAGCGGTTACACAGATACGCAGTATTTT.

In this sample, this clonotype turned up many times. The V call is TRBV6-2 or TRBV6-3, the J call TRBJ2-2; D is unresolved. Germline assignment: CDR1 MNHEY and CDR2 SVGEGT. The CDR3 consists of 14 residues. Trimming took 8 bases from V and 0 from J, leaving 10 bases between them. CDR3 sequence reads: CASANAANTGELFF. CDR3 DNA: TGTGCCAGCGCGAACGCGGCGAACACCGGGGAGCTGTTTTTT.

The chain couples TRBV5-1 to TRBJ2-3; 7 nucleotides match TRBD2. Unmatched junction bases numbered 11, after V lost 0 bases and J lost 4 bases. The CDR3 is made up of 17 amino acids. Germline V gene lookup returns CDR1 SGHRS and CDR2 YFSETQ. The CDR3 region is CASSLGNSGRAADTQYF. DNA of the CDR3: TGCGCCAGCAGCTTGGGTAATAGCGGGCGGGCCGCAGATACGCAGTATTTT.

This clonotype was seen at least ten times. The chain links TRBV24-1 to TRBJ2-3, with 12 bases matching TRBD2. Germline lookup yields CDR1 KGHDR and CDR2 SFDVKD. J lost 5 bases, V lost 2 bases, and 4 bases had no gene match. This CDR3 has 16 residues. CDR3 sequence reads: CATSDWTSGIGDTQYF. As DNA, the CDR3 is TGTGCCACCAGTGATTGGACTAGCGGGATAGGAGATACGCAGTATTTT.

The V gene is TRBV18, the J gene TRBJ1-1; D possibly corresponds to TRBD1 (6 bases). V lost 2 bases, J lost 5 bases, and 12 bases lay in between. This CDR3 is 14 amino acids long. Germline V gene lookup returns CDR1 KGHSH and CDR2 LQKENI. In nucleotides, the CDR3 is TGTGCCAGCTCACCATCCCAGGGGAGTACTGAAGCTTTCTTT. It yields the protein CASSPSQGSTEAFF. Full variable domain (outside the CDR3, taken from reference TRBV18 and TRBJ1-1): NAGVMQNPRHLVRRRGQEARLRCSPMKGHSHVYWYRQLPEEGLKFMVYLQKENIIDESGMPKERFSAEFPKEGPSILRIQQVVRGDSAAYFCASSPSQGSTEAFFGQGTRLTVV.

This clonotype has ten or more counts. The rearrangement uses TRBV5-1 and TRBJ2-2, with TRBD2 as a possible D gene (5 bases). CDR3 size: 14 residues. Between the trimmed V and J ends, which lost 6 bases and 0 bases, there was a span of 9 bases. Germline CDR1 reads SGHRS; CDR2 reads YFSETQ. CDR3 residues: CASKIASNTGELFF. In DNA, the CDR3 is TGCGCCAGCAAGATAGCGTCGAACACCGGGGAGCTGTTTTTT.

The rearrangement joins TRBV29-1 to TRBJ2-7; 7 nucleotides match TRBD1. CDR3 size: 11 residues. Germline V lookup: CDR1 SQVTM, CDR2 ANQGSEA. The trim removed 5 bases at V and 5 bases at J, leaving 3 bases unmatched. The CDR3 coding sequence is TGCAGCGTTCGACAGGGAAACGAGCAGTACGTC. Translation gives CSVRQGNEQYV.

This clonotype was picked up a small number of times. This chain joins TRBV5-1 and TRBJ2-1, with 7 bases lining up with TRBD1. The V segment lost 0 bases and the J segment 6 bases; nucleotides outside the gene matches: 3. The CDR3 sequence is 14 residues long. Germline assignment: CDR1 SGHRS and CDR2 YFSETQ. The CDR3 here is CASSLGQGTNEQFF. CDR3 sequence (DNA): TGCGCCAGCAGCTTGGGACAGGGTACCAATGAGCAGTTCTTC.

This clonotype is judged medium-sized. Here the CDR3 reads CASSQRTVNNSPLHF. The CDR3 DNA sequence: TGCGCCAGCAGCCAACGGACAGTCAATAATTCACCCCTCCACTTT. The V gene is TRBV4-1, the J gene TRBJ1-6, with a tentative D call TRBD1 (6 bases). Trimming took 2 bases from V and 5 from J, leaving 10 bases between them. The CDR3 has 15 residues. Germline values: CDR1 MGHRA, CDR2 YSYEKL.

This chain connects TRBV14 to TRBJ2-1; TRBD1 might be the D (5 bases). The ends were cut back, 4 bases at V and 6 bases at J, with 19 bases in the middle. CDR3 length: 16 residues. Germline V gene sequence: CDR1 SGHDN, CDR2 FVKESK. The CDR3 DNA reads TGTGCCAGCAGCCCGTTACGGACAATAAAGGGCAATGAGCAGTTCTTC. Translated: CASSPLRTIKGNEQFF.

This clonotype has ten or more counts. The J gene is TRBJ2-3, the V gene TRBV20-1, with D hard to call. The CDR3 length is 11 residues. CDR1 DFQATT and CDR2 SNEGSKA come from the germline V gene (reference sequence). V lost 2 bases and J 5 bases, leaving 5 bases between the germline ends. DNA of the CDR3: TGCAGTGCTAGACTTGGAGATACGCAGTATTTT. Encoded protein: CSARLGDTQYF.

This clonotype is medium-sized (0.01 to 0.1%) by share. The chain combines TRBV7-9 with TRBJ1-1, with unresolved D. The germline V and J ends were trimmed by 1 base and 5 bases, with 5 bases remaining between them. Germline CDR1 SEHNR, CDR2 FQNEAQ (reference sequence). The CDR3 totals 12 residues. DNA of the CDR3: TGTGCCAGCAGCTTAGGGGTAACTGAAGCTTTCTTT. This gives the protein CASSLGVTEAFF.

V and J are TRBV5-6 and TRBJ1-2, with D perhaps TRBD1 (5 bases). The V gene lost 3 bases and the J gene lost 3 bases, with 15 bases spanning the gap. Germline V gives CDR1 SGHDT, CDR2 YYEEEE. This CDR3 is built from 15 residues. CDR3 loop: CASSSSRGSYYGYTF. In DNA form, the CDR3 reads TGTGCCAGCAGCTCTTCGAGGGGCTCCTACTATGGCTACACCTTC.

This clonotype was found a few times. This rearrangement joins TRBV20-1 to TRBJ2-5; possibly TRBD1 for D (5 bases). Trimming shortened V by 2 bases and J by 1 base, and 14 bases separated the two germline ends. CDR1 and CDR2 from the germline V gene are DFQATT and SNEGSKA (reference sequence). This CDR3 region has 15 residues. The CDR3 region has the DNA TGCAGTGCTAGAAAGGGGCTACCTCTCCAAGAGACCCAGTACTTC. Protein product: CSARKGLPLQETQYF.